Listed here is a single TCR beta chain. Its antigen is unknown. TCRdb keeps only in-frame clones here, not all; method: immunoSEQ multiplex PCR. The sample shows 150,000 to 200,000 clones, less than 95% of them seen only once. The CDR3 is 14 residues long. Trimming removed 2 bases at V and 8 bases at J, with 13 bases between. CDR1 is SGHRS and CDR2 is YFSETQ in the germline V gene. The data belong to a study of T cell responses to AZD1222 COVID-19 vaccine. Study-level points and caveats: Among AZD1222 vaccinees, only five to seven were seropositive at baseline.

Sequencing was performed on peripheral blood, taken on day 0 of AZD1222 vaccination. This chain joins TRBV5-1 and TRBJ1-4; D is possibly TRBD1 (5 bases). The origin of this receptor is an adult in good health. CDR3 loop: CASSLAGTVEKLFF. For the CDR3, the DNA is TGCGCCAGCAGCTTAGCCGGGACTGTAGAAAAACTGTTTTTT.